This TCR beta chain was captured by sequencing in a study of blood T cells in healthy people across ages. The CDR3 totals 16 residues. Germline loops: CDR1 DFQATT, CDR2 SNEGSKA (reference sequence). Trimming took 6 bases from V and 0 from J; bases not matched to a gene: 8. A second PCR of 7 to 11 cycles used a sample-barcoded 5' primer and a J-beta primer mix. A template-switch adaptor with 12 random nucleotides tagged each cDNA molecule. One entry per CDR3 protein results from TCRdb running MiXCR on the 5' RACE reads. The sample holds about 1.6 million distinct CDR3 sequences; roughly 32% are singletons and the top ten take about 11%.

Input material: blood. This rearrangement joins TRBV20-1 to TRBJ2-7; TRBD2 matches 13 bases. The receptor comes from a woman younger than 45 in good health. The CDR3 sequence: CSASITSGRVSYEQYF. Written as DNA, the CDR3 is TGCAGTGCCAGTATAACTAGCGGGAGGGTCTCCTACGAGCAGTACTTC.